One TCR beta chain is described in this entry. The antigen is undetermined. These data originate in a study of T cells in Graves' hyperthyroidism and ophthalmopathy. Study at large: At initial diagnosis, before any treatment had begun, peripheral blood was obtained. Findings of the study overall: Most thyroid clonotypes that were expanded above 0.001 also turned up in blood.

This CDR3 comprises 16 residues. The germline CDR1 and CDR2 sequences are LNHDA and SQIVND (reference sequence). The trim removed 9 bases at V and 2 bases at J, leaving 15 bases unmatched. Template material for amplifying TCR beta CDR3 regions consisted of RNA transcripts. With the HTBI primer set, the TCR CDR3 went through a first round of RT-PCR. TCRdb processed the multiplex PCR reads anew with MiXCR; each CDR3 protein has one entry. Here the sample spans about 600,000 distinct CDR3 sequences, 12% to 15% being singletons. Sequencing was performed on blood. The sequence was obtained from a woman younger than 35 with Graves' ophthalmopathy. V usage is TRBV19 and J usage is TRBJ1-1; 7 bases align to TRBD1. The CDR3 sequence: CASKIGGASENTEAFF. For the CDR3, the DNA is TGTGCCAGCAAGATAGGGGGCGCCTCGGAAAACACTGAAGCTTTCTTT.